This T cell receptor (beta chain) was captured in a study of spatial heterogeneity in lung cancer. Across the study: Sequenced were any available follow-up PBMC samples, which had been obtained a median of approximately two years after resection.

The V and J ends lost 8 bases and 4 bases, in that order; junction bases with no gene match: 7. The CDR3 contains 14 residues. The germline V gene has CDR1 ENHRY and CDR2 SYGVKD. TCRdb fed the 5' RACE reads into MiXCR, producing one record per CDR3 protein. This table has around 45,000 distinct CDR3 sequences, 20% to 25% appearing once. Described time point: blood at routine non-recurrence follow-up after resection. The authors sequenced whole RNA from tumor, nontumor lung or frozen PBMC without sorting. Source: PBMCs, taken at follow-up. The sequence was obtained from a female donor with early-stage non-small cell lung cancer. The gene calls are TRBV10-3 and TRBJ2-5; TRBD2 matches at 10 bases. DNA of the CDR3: TGTGCCATCTACACGACTAGCGGGCTAGAGACCCAGTACTTC. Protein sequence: CAIYTTSGLETQYF.